This TCR beta chain was identified in a study of blood T cell repertoires in COVID-19. For the study at large: Samples taken during acute and convalescent COVID-19 were collected in the United States, Italy and Spain.

As handled by the study authors: Reference gene primers were amplified, and this amplification served to estimate nucleated cell counts. Here immunoSEQ multiplex PCR was the method, and the copy in TCRdb shows in-frame clones only, minus some. The V and J calls and clone size come from that table; D and trimming were worked out from the DNA. Of some 250,000 clones in the sample, approximately 83% were seen once. The CDR3 is 13 residues long. Trimming took 5 bases from V and 2 from J, leaving 9 bases between them. Germline values: CDR1 SGHTA, CDR2 FQGTGA. The sequence was collected from a woman under 40 who had recovered from COVID-19. The genes are TRBV7-3 and TRBJ2-5, with D maybe TRBD2 (5 bases). Sequenced input: peripheral blood. The CDR3 loop reads CASSETNQETQYF. The CDR3 nucleotides are TGTGCCAGCAGCGAGACTAATCAAGAGACCCAGTACTTC.